A selection of T cell receptor beta chains follows, all from one sample in a study of CXCR3-negative and CXCR3-positive naive CD8 T cells. TCRdb re-called the 5' RACE reads; every CDR3 protein appears as one record, without DNA. Its table records around 96,000 distinct CDR3 sequences. Specimen: naive CXCR3- CD8+ T cells from blood. The source of these receptors is a human donor in good health. Some clones in this sample may be carry-over from other donors' samples. Each CDR3 is given with its conserved first and last residue.

TRBJ1-2 TRBV20-1 CSARDHGALYGYTF
TRBJ2-5 TRBV9 CASSLQGTVQETQYF
TRBJ2-1 TRBV28 CASIKGPSLAGEWNNEQFF
TRBJ1-1 TRBV20-1 CSARKQGFRTEAFF
TRBJ1-1 TRBV25-1 CASSEQGMITEAFF
TRBJ1-1 TRBV4-3 CASSQWVGRNTEAFF
TRBJ2-5 TRBV29-1 CSVGLPRAGGETQYF
TRBJ1-2 TRBV29-1 CSAPGGGGYTF
TRBJ2-7 TRBV7-2 CASSLTRDSYYEQYF
TRBJ1-1 TRBV7-9 CASNIPGQQNTEAFF
TRBJ2-4 TRBV6-2/TRBV6-3 CASSYLQEDIQYF
TRBJ1-2 TRBV19 CASSIYLGASYGYTF
TRBJ2-2 TRBV29-1 CSVELAGKGELFF
TRBJ2-1 TRBV5-5 CASSLYLSGSSYNEQFF
TRBJ1-1 TRBV7-9 CASSLGGNNEAFF
TRBJ2-1 TRBV29-1 CSVHPIGTLNEQFF
TRBJ2-7 TRBV9 CASSASAGTRAGEQYF
TRBJ2-7 TRBV29-1 CSVNYGYEQYF
TRBJ2-1 TRBV28 CASRDGGGATYNEQFF
TRBJ2-7 TRBV2 CASSEPGLKSTVDEQYF
TRBJ1-2 TRBV5-1 CASSGIDYGYTF
TRBJ1-2 TRBV5-8 CASSPRTLDSNYGYTF
TRBJ1-1 TRBV29-1 CSVISGYGTEAFF
TRBJ2-1 TRBV29-1 CSVGTSAYNEQFF
TRBJ2-5 TRBV12-3/TRBV12-4 CASSLRLAQETQYF
TRBJ2-7 TRBV4-1 CASSQDEGWDEQYF
TRBJ2-7 TRBV20-1 CSARDVGQTVYEQYF
TRBJ2-7 TRBV5-1 CASSLAVSGGTYEQYF
TRBJ1-5 TRBV28 CASSLDGRAPHF
TRBJ2-3 TRBV28 CASSFSEPTDTQYF
TRBJ1-5 TRBV19 CASTPGADQPQHF
TRBJ2-7 TRBV4-1 CASSQEGRELYEQYF
TRBJ1-1 TRBV4-3 CASSQDPDSPEAFF
TRBJ2-7 TRBV7-7 CASSLSTQEEQYF
TRBJ2-7 TRBV20-1 CSARVLGGVAYEQYF
TRBJ2-1 TRBV7-8 CASSLLSGLAGVYEQFF
TRBJ2-7 TRBV29-1 CSVGGTPYEQYF
TRBJ2-5 TRBV30 CAWRSLVETQYF
TRBJ2-7 TRBV20-1 CSAPTGGTDEQYF
TRBJ2-7 TRBV29-1 CSAEVADYEQYF
TRBJ1-6 TRBV27 CASRYQGPIYNSPLHF
TRBJ2-5 TRBV29-1 CSVEVMRDRVDQETQYF
TRBJ2-1 TRBV12-3/TRBV12-4 CASSLAASGYNEQFF
TRBJ2-7 TRBV19 CASSPGQGIYEQYF
TRBJ2-5 TRBV24-1 CATPRKTSRYF
TRBJ1-1 TRBV15 CATSRDVLGVGTEAFF
TRBJ1-1 TRBV29-1 CSGWDSGDEAFF
TRBJ2-1 TRBV20-1 CSARDLGSYNEQFF
TRBJ1-1 TRBV2 CASSDIMPNTEAFF
TRBJ2-1 TRBV19 CASSIVHSSYNEQFF
TRBJ2-5 TRBV29-1 CSVETGQGSQETQYF
TRBJ2-5 TRBV29-1 CSVETASWVEETQYF
TRBJ2-1 TRBV2 CASSSSSYNEQFF
TRBJ2-3 TRBV28 CASSWSGGEDTQYF
TRBJ1-1 TRBV20-1 CSASKLVVMNTEAFF
TRBJ2-1 TRBV29-1 CSVVAGYNEQFF
TRBJ2-7 TRBV11-3 CASSHEDRGWSYEQYF